Listed here are 20 T cell receptor beta chains from one sample, sequenced in a study of Graves' ophthalmopathy and Graves' hyperthyroidism. The authors amplified TCR beta CDR3 regions, and they did so from RNA transcripts for repertoire sequencing. The workflow started with a first-round RT-PCR run with HTBI primers and then moved on to a second-round multiplex PCR. TCRdb itself ran the multiplex PCR reads through MiXCR, one entry per CDR3 protein. The table records some 1.1 million distinct CDR3 sequences, about two fifths of them present only once. The specimen was peripheral blood or thyroid tissue (not recorded which). The receptor source for this set is an adult man with Graves' hyperthyroidism.

This clonotype was seen many times. The chain has TRBV20-1 and TRBJ2-2; D might be TRBD1 (5 bases). Trimming left V 4 bases short and J 3 bases short, with 15 bases between. CDR1 and CDR2 (germline): DFQATT, SNEGSKA (reference sequence). The CDR3 has 15 amino acids. DNA of the CDR3: TGCAGTGCTAAACCAGGCAGGGATGACACCGGGGAGCTGTTTTTT. It codes for CSAKPGRDDTGELFF.

This clonotype appeared a few times. The gene calls are TRBV6-5 and TRBJ1-4; D gene unclear. The CDR3 loop spans 13 amino acids. Germline assignment: CDR1 MNHEY and CDR2 SVGAGI. The germline V and J ends were trimmed by 7 bases and 4 bases, with 10 bases remaining between them. CDR3 sequence (DNA): TGTGCCAGCAAACGGCTAAGTAATGAAAAACTGTTTTTT. Protein: CASKRLSNEKLFF.

This clonotype was picked up many times. This chain joins TRBV2 and TRBJ2-5; D is uncertain. Between the trimmed V and J ends, which lost 6 bases and 1 base, there was a span of 9 bases. Looked up from germline, CDR1 is SNHLY and CDR2 is FYNNEI. The CDR3 loop spans 13 amino acids. The DNA for the CDR3 is TGTGCCAGCAGGGGATGGCCCCAAGAGACCCAGTACTTC. Translated, it gives CASRGWPQETQYF.

The table lists this clonotype with a few counts. The gene calls are TRBV10-3 and TRBJ1-2; 9 bases are a match to TRBD1. The CDR3 runs 15 residues. Germline values: CDR1 ENHRY, CDR2 SYGVKD. With 0 bases clipped from V and 3 bases from J, the junction kept 2 bases outside the gene matches. CDR3 DNA: TGTGCCATCAGTGAGTCCGGGACAGGGCACTATGGCTACACCTTC. Its translation: CAISESGTGHYGYTF.

The V and J genes are TRBV29-1 and TRBJ1-2; tentatively, D is TRBD1 (6 bases). The germline V and J ends were trimmed by 8 bases and 6 bases, with 7 bases remaining between them. The CDR3 covers 9 residues. Germline V CDR1 and CDR2: SQVTM, ANQGSEA. CDR3 nucleotides: TGCAGCTCAGGGGATGGCTACACCTTC. As protein: CSSGDGYTF.

V usage is TRBV20-1 and J usage is TRBJ2-7; weak D call: TRBD1 (6 bases). CDR3 length: 16 residues. Trimming took 2 bases from V and 0 from J, leaving 17 bases between them. Germline CDR1 DFQATT, CDR2 SNEGSKA (reference sequence). CDR3 bases: TGCAGTGCTAGACCCACCGACAGGAGATCCTCCTACGAGCAGTACTTC. The encoded protein is CSARPTDRRSSYEQYF.

The chain has TRBV15 and TRBJ2-7; D is undetermined. Germline CDR1 reads LNHNV; CDR2 reads YYDKDF (reference sequence). The CDR3 contains 13 residues. The V end lost 0 bases, the J end lost 7 bases, and 10 bases lay between the germline ends. The CDR3 loop is CATSRDEAVEQYF. For the CDR3, the DNA is TGTGCCACCAGCAGAGATGAGGCGGTTGAGCAGTACTTC.

About this clonotype: A much larger clonotype is one base distant, so this may be a read error. The V call is TRBV10-3, the J call TRBJ2-5, with 8 bases matching TRBD2. The CDR3 is made up of 14 amino acids. Germline V CDR1 and CDR2: ENHRY, SYGVKD. The CDR3 reads CAIGQRGSQGTQYF. DNA for the CDR3: TGTGCCATCGGCCAGCGGGGGAGTCAAGGGACCCAGTACTTC.

This rearrangement joins TRBV4-1 to TRBJ2-5, with 7 nucleotides matching TRBD2. CDR3 length equals 16 residues. Per the germline V gene, CDR1 is MGHRA and CDR2 is YSYEKL. With 0 bases clipped from V and 5 bases from J, the junction kept 9 bases outside the gene matches. The CDR3 DNA is TGCGCCAGCAGCCAAGAGGGGCTAGCGGTTTTGGAGACCCAGTACTTC. Protein: CASSQEGLAVLETQYF.

This clonotype was observed a handful of times. The chain carries TRBV7-2 and TRBJ2-5; no clear D. CDR1 is SGHTA and CDR2 is FQGNSA in the germline V gene. The CDR3 is 14 residues long. Trimming shortened V by 6 bases and J by 2 bases, and 13 bases separated the two germline ends. The CDR3 spells CASRELRTQETQYF. The DNA for the CDR3 is TGTGCCAGCAGGGAGCTTCGTACACAAGAGACCCAGTACTTC.

This clonotype was observed at least ten times. The J gene is TRBJ2-5, the V gene TRBV5-8; the match to TRBD2 covers 7 bases. The CDR3 consists of 16 residues. V lost 1 base and J lost 5; bases outside the gene matches: 11. Looked up from germline, CDR1 is SGHTS and CDR2 is YDEGEE. CDR3 protein: CASSLYVASGRETQYF. CDR3 nucleotides: TGTGCCAGCAGCTTGTACGTCGCCTCCGGGAGGGAGACCCAGTACTTC.

CDR3 in DNA: TGTGCCAGCAGTTTTTTACAGGGCGCCCAGTTTAACTATGGCTACACCTTC. As protein: CASSFLQGAQFNYGYTF. The V and J genes are TRBV25-1 and TRBJ1-2, with a weak D call TRBD1 (6 bases). The CDR3 extends over 17 amino acids. Germline loops: CDR1 MGHDK, CDR2 SYGVNS. Trimming left V 5 bases short and J 1 base short, with 20 bases between.

The sample holds many counts of this clonotype. This chain connects TRBV9 to TRBJ1-4; 7 bases are a match to TRBD1. Trimming removed 3 bases from V and 8 bases from J; junction bases left unmatched: 16. This CDR3 has 17 residues. Germline lookup yields CDR1 SGDLS and CDR2 YYNGEE. This CDR3 is CASSARGDSLHREKLFF. For the CDR3, the DNA is TGTGCCAGCAGCGCCCGAGGGGACAGCTTACATAGAGAAAAACTGTTTTTT. Combining the CDR3 with reference TRBV9 and TRBJ1-4 gives the whole variable domain DSGVTQTPKHLITATGQRVTLRCSPRSGDLSVYWYQQSLDQGLQFLIQYYNGEERAKGNILERFSAQQFPDLHSELNLSSLELGDSALYFCASSARGDSLHREKLFFGSGTQLSVL.

The J gene is TRBJ2-6, the V gene TRBV4-3, with D maybe TRBD2 (6 bases). This CDR3 is built from 17 residues. Trimming removed 0 bases at V and 4 bases at J, with 13 bases between. The germline V gene has CDR1 LGHNA and CDR2 YSLEER. CDR3 sequence: CASSQDPAGTGANVLTF. In nucleotides, the CDR3 is TGCGCCAGCAGCCAAGACCCCGCGGGGACCGGGGCCAACGTCCTGACTTTC.

Worth noting for this clonotype: A read error is possible here, since a much larger clone lies one base away. This chain connects TRBV10-3 to TRBJ1-2; the match to TRBD1 covers 7 bases. The V gene's germline CDR1 is ENHRY and CDR2 SYGVKD. This CDR3 contains 16 residues. CDR3 region: CASSPTHRDSVNGYTF. The CDR3 DNA reads as TGTGCCAGCAGTCCAACCCACCGGGACAGTGTCAATGGCTACACCTTC.

This clonotype was found a few times. J is TRBJ1-6 and V is TRBV10-3; TRBD1 matches at 12 bases. This CDR3 is 16 amino acids long. The V and J ends lost 10 bases and 8 bases, in that order; junction bases with no gene match: 12. Germline lookup yields CDR1 ENHRY and CDR2 SYGVKD. The CDR3 DNA reads as TGTGCCAGCAGGGGGGGGACAGGGGGCCAGGATTCACCCCTCCACTTT. The encoded protein is CASRGGTGGQDSPLHF.

This clonotype was observed once. The chain is built from TRBV18 and TRBJ1-4; TRBD1 agrees at 7 bases. J lost 8 bases, V lost 5 bases, and 8 bases had no gene match. Germline assignment: CDR1 KGHSH and CDR2 LQKENI. The CDR3 is 14 residues long. The CDR3 sequence is CASSEGQFEEKLFF. CDR3 DNA: TGTGCCAGCTCAGAGGGACAGTTTGAGGAAAAACTGTTTTTT.

This clonotype was observed at least ten times. The genes are TRBV9 and TRBJ1-5; a weak D match, TRBD1 (6 bases). The CDR3 consists of 15 residues. V was pared by 3 bases and J by 1 base, with 11 bases between. CDR1 SGDLS and CDR2 YYNGEE come from the germline V gene. The CDR3, as DNA: TGTGCCAGCAGCGCAGGGGTAGGCAGCAATCAGCCCCAGCATTTT. Its protein product is CASSAGVGSNQPQHF.

This chain connects TRBV7-2 to TRBJ1-4; D not certain. Germline assignment: CDR1 SGHTA and CDR2 FQGNSA. The V end was cut by 5 bases, the J end by 11 bases, with 18 bases between. The length of the CDR3 is 14 residues. CDR3 amino acids: CASSQDMGRRKLFF. Here the CDR3 DNA reads TGTGCCAGCAGCCAAGATATGGGGAGGCGTAAACTGTTTTTT.

The chain links TRBV7-9 to TRBJ2-7; D call uncertain. This CDR3 contains 11 residues. V dropped 4 bases and J dropped 6 bases, with 7 bases sitting between them. CDR1 is SEHNR and CDR2 is FQNEAQ in the germline V gene (reference sequence). The CDR3 here is CASSSQREQYF. CDR3 sequence (DNA): TGTGCCAGCAGCTCTCAACGCGAGCAGTACTTC.